This T cell receptor (beta chain) was profiled in a study of post-analysis software for immune sequencing data. Study observations and caveats: Included in a set of roughly five TRBV segments more frequent in patients than controls were TRBV5-6, TRBV5-1 and TRBV20-1.

About this clonotype itself: Antigen unknown. One end of the junction fails to match germline, which may point to a read error.

The CDR3 runs to 14 residues. The germline V gene has CDR1 SGHRS and CDR2 YFSETQ. Prepared TCR beta cDNA libraries contained unique molecular identifiers. Each CDR3 protein gets one entry after TCRdb re-called the PCR reads with MiXCR. Of hundreds of thousands of distinct CDR3 sequences in the sample, around 60% were seen once. V usage is TRBV5-1 and J usage is TRBJ2-3; TRBD1 or TRBD2 may be the D gene (5 bases each). The sample taken for sequencing was blood. The TCR sequence derives from a girl aged 2 to 9 with multiple sclerosis. The CDR3 DNA sequence: TGTGCCAGCAGTTGGGGACCGAGCACAGATACGCAGTATTTT. It codes for CASSWGPSTDTQYF.